The 17 T cell receptor beta chains presented below share a single source sample, sequenced in a study of blood T cell repertoires in COVID-19. Profiled with immunoSEQ multiplex PCR; TCRdb holds only in-frame clones, not every one. Here the sample spans under 200,000 clones, approximately 90% being singletons. The sequencing input was peripheral blood. The receptor source for this set is a man younger than 30 with COVID-19, enrolled during active disease.

DNA of the CDR3: TGTGCCAGCAGTTCCCCTCGGGTAGCGGGAGATCCCTACGAGCAGTACTTC. Its translation: CASSSPRVAGDPYEQYF. The V call is TRBV28, the J call TRBJ2-7, with 9 bases identical to TRBD2. This CDR3 comprises 17 residues. The ends lost 4 bases at V and 2 bases at J; junction bases unmatched: 12. Germline V gene lookup returns CDR1 MDHEN and CDR2 SYDVKM.

The CDR3: CASSLYGGGYEQYF. CDR3 sequence (DNA): TGTGCCAGCAGTTTATACGGCGGCGGATACGAGCAGTACTTC. The chain recombines TRBV27 with TRBJ2-7; no clear D. The CDR3 runs 14 residues. CDR1 and CDR2 from the germline V gene are MNHEY and SMNVEV (reference sequence). Trimming removed 1 base at V and 4 bases at J, with 11 bases between.

J is TRBJ1-1 and V is TRBV6-1, with a weak D call TRBD1 (6 bases). CDR1 MNHNS and CDR2 SASEGT come from the germline V gene. This CDR3 region has 14 residues. V dropped 2 bases and J dropped 5 bases, with 12 bases sitting between them. The CDR3 loop is CASSEPQGKTEAFF. CDR3 nucleotides: TGTGCCAGCAGTGAACCGCAGGGGAAAACTGAAGCTTTCTTT.

The rearrangement links TRBV12-3 or TRBV12-4 to TRBJ1-6; D is uncertain. The CDR3 totals 13 residues. Trimming took 7 bases from V and 2 from J, leaving 6 bases between them. The CDR3 region is CASTPAYNSPLHF. CDR3 nucleotide sequence: TGTGCCAGCACCCCGGCCTATAATTCACCCCTCCACTTT.

The genes are TRBV13 and TRBJ2-2, with 9 bases fitting TRBD1. CDR3 length equals 16 residues. From germline, CDR1 is PRHDT and CDR2 FYEKMQ (reference sequence). J was trimmed by 1 base and V by 2 bases; bases with no gene match: 2. The CDR3 loop reads CASSLWDRENTGELFF. The CDR3 bases are TGTGCCAGCAGCTTATGGGACAGGGAGAACACCGGGGAGCTGTTTTTT.

The chain carries TRBV5-1 and TRBJ1-2; 9 bases line up with TRBD1. Germline V gene sequence: CDR1 SGHRS, CDR2 YFSETQ. This CDR3 is 14 amino acids long. The V and J ends lost 2 bases and 7 bases, in that order; junction bases with no gene match: 6. CDR3 DNA sequence: TGCGCCAGCAGCTTAGAACAGGGGGCCGGTGGCTACACCTTC. Amino acid sequence: CASSLEQGAGGYTF. The full variable domain, rest sourced from reference TRBV5-1 and TRBJ1-2, is KAGVTQTPRYLIKTRGQQVTLSCSPISGHRSVSWYQQTPGQGLQFLFEYFSETQRNKGNFPGRFSGRQFSNSRSEMNVSTLELGDSALYLCASSLEQGAGGYTFGSGTRLTVV.

The chain joins TRBV12-3 or TRBV12-4 to TRBJ2-7; 7 bases map to TRBD1. The trim removed 7 bases at V and 3 bases at J, leaving 6 bases unmatched. CDR3 length: 13 residues. CDR3: CASKGASLYEQYF. CDR3 bases: TGTGCCAGCAAGGGGGCTAGTCTCTACGAGCAGTACTTC.

The chain links TRBV9 to TRBJ2-1; TRBD2 matches 8 bases. J was trimmed by 2 bases and V by 3 bases; bases with no gene match: 13. From germline, CDR1 is SGDLS and CDR2 YYNGEE. The CDR3 has 18 amino acids. The CDR3 nucleotides read TGTGCCAGCAGCGGCACCGGGAGCGCGGGACTAGCCTACAATGAGCAGTTCTTC. This translates into CASSGTGSAGLAYNEQFF.

This clone was counted only a few times. This rearrangement joins TRBV6-2 or TRBV6-3 to TRBJ1-1; TRBD1 is a possible D gene (5 bases). Trimming cost V 0 bases and J 3 bases, with 8 bases left between them. The CDR3 has 14 amino acids. The germline V gene encodes CDR1 MNHEY and CDR2 SVGEGT. CDR3 DNA: TGTGCCAGCAGTTACTCGGGGGGAGACACTGAAGCTTTCTTT. Translated, it gives CASSYSGGDTEAFF.

The rearrangement links TRBV5-6 to TRBJ2-7, with 14 nucleotides matching TRBD2. The germline gives CDR1 SGHDT, CDR2 YYEEEE. This CDR3 is built from 15 residues. Losses at the gene ends were 4 bases for V and 3 bases for J; bases not matched to a gene: 3. The CDR3 reads CASSRGLAGVYEQYF. DNA for the CDR3: TGTGCCAGCAGCCGGGGACTAGCGGGAGTCTACGAGCAGTACTTC. Drawing the rest from reference TRBV5-6 and TRBJ2-7, the complete variable domain is DAGVTQSPTHLIKTRGQQVTLRCSPKSGHDTVSWYQQALGQGPQFIFQYYEEEERQRGNFPDRFSGHQFPNYSSELNVNALLLGDSALYLCASSRGLAGVYEQYFGPGTRLTVT.

The chain couples TRBV3-1 (or the pseudogene TRBV3-2) to TRBJ1-2; D unresolved. The CDR3 has 15 amino acids. V shed 1 base and J shed 2 bases, with 11 bases lying between them. Germline assignment: CDR1 LGHDT and CDR2 YNNKEL (reference sequence). The CDR3 DNA reads as TGTGCCAGCAGCCAAGGCACTTTGATAAACTATGGCTACACCTTC. It encodes CASSQGTLINYGYTF.

The rearrangement uses TRBV5-5 and TRBJ2-2; D may be TRBD2 (5 bases). There are 16 residues in the CDR3. Looked up from germline, CDR1 is SGHKS and CDR2 is YYEKEE (reference sequence). Trimming left V 0 bases short and J 2 bases short, with 11 bases between. This chain's CDR3 is CASSLAIRENTGELFF. For the CDR3, the DNA is TGTGCCAGCAGCTTGGCCATCCGGGAAAACACCGGGGAGCTGTTTTTT. Filled out from reference TRBV5-5 and TRBJ2-2, the complete variable domain reads DAGVTQSPTHLIKTRGQQVTLRCSPISGHKSVSWYQQVLGQGPQFIFQYYEKEERGRGNFPDRFSARQFPNYSSELNVNALLLGDSALYLCASSLAIRENTGELFFGEGSRLTVL.

This clone was observed once. This sequence joins TRBV3-1 (or the pseudogene TRBV3-2) and TRBJ1-5; 7 bases map to TRBD1. CDR1 and CDR2 from the germline V gene are LGHDT and YNNKEL (reference sequence). Germline trimming cut 3 bases from V and 9 bases from J; bases unmatched to any gene: 5. The CDR3 loop spans 13 amino acids. The DNA of the CDR3 is TGTGCCAGCAGCCAGACAGGGCGAGGGCCCCAGCATTTT. It is translated as CASSQTGRGPQHF.

The chain is built from TRBV13 and TRBJ2-2, with 8 bases fitting TRBD1. The CDR3 length is 14 residues. Looked up from germline, CDR1 is PRHDT and CDR2 is FYEKMQ (reference sequence). Losses at the gene ends were 5 bases for V and 4 bases for J; bases not matched to a gene: 3. CDR3 sequence: CASSQGARTGELFF. The CDR3 DNA reads as TGTGCCAGCAGCCAGGGGGCGCGCACCGGGGAGCTGTTTTTT.

J is TRBJ2-1 and V is TRBV19, with TRBD1 identical over 7 bases. Germline CDR1 reads LNHDA; CDR2 reads SQIVND (reference sequence). The CDR3 has 15 residues. J lost 3 bases, V lost 3 bases, and 5 bases had no gene match. The CDR3 DNA reads as TGTGCCAGTAGTATGGGACAGCAAGACTACAATGAGCAGTTCTTC. Amino acid sequence: CASSMGQQDYNEQFF.

J is TRBJ1-1 and V is TRBV29-1; D may be TRBD1 (6 bases). The CDR3 is 16 residues long. Trimming stripped 8 bases from V and 11 bases from J, with 33 bases between. The germline V gene has CDR1 SQVTM and CDR2 ANQGSEA. The CDR3 region has the DNA TGCAGCTTCGGGTTTTCCAGGGGCACCCCCCCGGCTTTCGCTTTCTTT. This codes for CSFGFSRGTPPAFAFF.

The CDR3 DNA sequence: TGTGCCAGCAGGGGGACAGGGGGTGGTTATGGCTACACCTTC. Translation: CASRGTGGGYGYTF. The rearrangement joins TRBV2 to TRBJ1-2, with TRBD1 matching 11 bases. This CDR3 region has 14 residues. CDR1 is SNHLY and CDR2 is FYNNEI in the germline V gene. The V gene end was trimmed by 6 bases and the J gene end by 5 bases; junction bases not matched to a gene: 5. The full variable domain, in which reference TRBV2 and TRBJ1-2 provide the parts outside the CDR3, is EPEVTQTPSHQVTQMGQEVILRCVPISNHLYFYWYRQILGQKVEFLVSFYNNEISEKSEIFDDQFSVERPDGSNFTLKIRSTKLEDSAMYFCASRGTGGGYGYTFGSGTRLTVV.